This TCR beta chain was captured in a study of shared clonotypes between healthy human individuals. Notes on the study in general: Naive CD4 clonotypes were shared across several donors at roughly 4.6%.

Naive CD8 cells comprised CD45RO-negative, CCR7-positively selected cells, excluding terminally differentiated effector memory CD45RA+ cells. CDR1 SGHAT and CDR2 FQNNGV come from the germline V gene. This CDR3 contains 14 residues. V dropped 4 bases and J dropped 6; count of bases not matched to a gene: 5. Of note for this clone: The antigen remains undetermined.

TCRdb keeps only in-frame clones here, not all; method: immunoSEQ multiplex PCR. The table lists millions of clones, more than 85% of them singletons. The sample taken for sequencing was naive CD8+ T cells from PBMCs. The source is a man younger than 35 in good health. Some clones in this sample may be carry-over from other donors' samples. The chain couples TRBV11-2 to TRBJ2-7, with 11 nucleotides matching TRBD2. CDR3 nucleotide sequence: TGTGCCAGCAGCTCCTTAGCGGGAGGGCCCGAGCAGTACTTC. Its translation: CASSSLAGGPEQYF.